Described below is a single T cell receptor (beta chain) sequence and its context. What it binds is unknown. The CDR3 has 15 residues. The germline V gene has CDR1 SGHRS and CDR2 YFSETQ. V lost 6 bases and J lost 5, with 21 bases in between. This sample was taken from a study of post-analysis software for immune sequencing data. The overall study: Some patients lacked subtype; others had relapsing-remitting, secondary progressive or progressive-relapsing disease. General observations from the study: Controls had lower frequencies than patients of roughly five TRBV segments, which included TRBV5-6, TRBV5-1 and TRBV20-1. Those with multiple sclerosis, the patient group, showed significantly lower normalized Chao1 diversity than controls.

The TCR beta cDNA libraries carried unique molecular identifiers. Input amounts of 1 to 10 million T cells were used. These gave about 500,000 cDNA molecules, so each molecule approximated one T cell. In TCRdb, the PCR reads were re-called with MiXCR into one record per CDR3 protein. This sample yields 450,000 or so distinct CDR3 sequences, of which less than 45% are seen a single time; roughly an eighth belongs to the top ten. V is TRBV5-1 and J is TRBJ2-7; D perhaps matches TRBD2 (5 bases). The sequenced sample consisted of blood. The TCR sequence derives from a girl aged 10-17 years with multiple sclerosis. The CDR3 protein is CASNILVGEGNEQYF. The CDR3 DNA sequence: TGCGCCAGCAATATACTAGTGGGAGAGGGCAACGAGCAGTACTTC.